This TCR beta chain was captured in a study of T cell repertoires in cytomegalovirus infection. In the study overall: Indications came from public TCR beta signatures; they pointed to CMV infection and to a matching HLA type.

Findings and caveats of the study: HLA-C-restricted, CMV-specific TCR beta clonotypes were dominant ex vivo.

Using its own MiXCR run on the reads, TCRdb lists one record per CDR3 protein. Altogether 900,000 to 950,000 distinct CDR3 sequences are present, about a third being singletons, with the ten largest covering about 14%. Remarks on this clonotype: Its specificity is not known. One end of the junction is discordant with germline, which a read error may explain.

The CDR3 runs to 14 residues. This specimen was cultured CD8+ T cells from PBMCs, taken from culture after CMV antigen stimulation. The sequence was collected from a human donor in good health (CMV status not recorded). Some clones in this sample may be carry-over from other donors' samples. The chain employs TRBV12-3 or TRBV12-4 and TRBJ1-1, with D tentatively TRBD1 (5 bases). This chain's CDR3 is CANSLRQLNTEAFF. The CDR3 region has the DNA TGTGCCAACAGTCTAAGACAGCTTAACACTGAAGCTTTCTTT.